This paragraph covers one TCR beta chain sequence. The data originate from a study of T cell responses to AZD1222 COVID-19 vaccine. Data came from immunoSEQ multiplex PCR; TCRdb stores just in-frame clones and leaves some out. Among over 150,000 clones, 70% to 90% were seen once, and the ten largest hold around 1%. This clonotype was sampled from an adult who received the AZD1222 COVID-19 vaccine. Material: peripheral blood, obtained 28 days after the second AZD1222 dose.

This CDR3 reads CASSPRVSGMNGYTF. CDR3 sequence (DNA): TGTGCCAGCAGCCCGAGAGTGAGTGGGATGAATGGCTACACCTTC. The genes are TRBV3-1 (or the pseudogene TRBV3-2) and TRBJ1-2; D call uncertain. Trimming stripped 4 bases from V and 6 bases from J, with 18 bases between. Germline V gives CDR1 LGHDT, CDR2 YNNKEL (reference sequence). The CDR3 covers 15 residues.